What follows are 10 T cell receptor beta chains derived from one specimen sequenced in a study of T cell clonality in common variable immunodeficiency. Sequencing was performed with immunoSEQ multiplex PCR; in TCRdb, only in-frame clones are kept and a portion is missing. The specimen has about 37,000 clones, none found just once. Sequencing used peripheral blood mononuclear cells. The origin of the receptors is a person aged 18 to 69 in good health.

In its sample, this clone was seen many times. The read terminates 3 residues before the CDR3 end, so the remaining end is supplied by the germline J gene. The rearrangement links TRBV28 to TRBJ2-1; 10 positions match TRBD2. Trimming took 4 bases from V and 7 from J; bases not matched to a gene: 13. The germline V gene encodes CDR1 MDHEN and CDR2 SYDVKM. There are 17 residues in the CDR3. The covered CDR3 bases are TGTGCCAGCAGTTACCCCCTAGGGAGCGGGAGGGAAAATGAG. It translates to CASSYPLGSGRENE. From start to end, the CDR3 is CASSYPLGSGRENEQFF.

This clone was picked up a small number of times. This could be a read error, since a much larger clone is one nucleotide away. The CDR3 end is not reached by the read, which stops 3 residues before it; the germline J gene fills it in. The chain has TRBV7-2 and TRBJ2-7, with 9 bases identical to TRBD1. Germline V gene lookup returns CDR1 SGHTA and CDR2 FQGNSA. The CDR3 is 15 residues long. V lost 8 bases and J lost 1; bases outside the gene matches: 9. Partial CDR3 DNA: TGTGCCAGCCCCCTCACAGGGGGCGCATCCTACGAG. Protein sequence: CASPLTGGASYE. The full CDR3 protein is CASPLTGGASYEQYF.

This clone was seen only a few times. Additional DNA sequences in this sample encode the identical CDR3. The CDR3 loop is CASSPPGLAGRTYNEQFF. Incomplete CDR3 DNA: TGTGCCAGCTCCCCCCCGGGACTAGCGGGACGTACCTACAATGAG. The rearrangement uses TRBV18 and TRBJ2-1; the match to TRBD2 covers 13 bases. The DNA ends 3 residues before the CDR3 does, and the rest of the CDR3 is filled in from the germline J gene. The CDR3 runs 18 residues. The germline V gene has CDR1 KGHSH and CDR2 LQKENI. J gave up 2 bases and V 6 bases, and 10 bases lay outside the gene matches.

This clone was counted ten times or more. The CDR3 end is not reached by the read, which stops 3 residues before it; the germline J gene fills it in. The gene calls are TRBV20-1 and TRBJ2-5; 7 bases line up with TRBD2. This CDR3 spans 12 amino acids. CDR1 and CDR2 (germline): DFQATT, SNEGSKA (reference sequence). Losses at the gene ends were 7 bases for V and 5 bases for J; bases not matched to a gene: 7. The CDR3 sequence is CSVAGVSETQYF. The DNA read from the CDR3 is TGCAGTGTGGCGGGAGTAAGTGAGACC.

The CDR3 bases that were read are TGTGCCAGCTCACCGCTACCGGGACATAACTATGGC. This translates into CASSPLPGHNYG. The entire CDR3 protein reads CASSPLPGHNYGYTF. This chain links TRBV18 with TRBJ1-2, with a tentative D call TRBD1 (6 bases). The read gets to within 3 residues of the CDR3 end, and the germline J gene fills in the rest. V lost 3 bases, J lost 1 base, and 12 bases lay in between. This CDR3 comprises 15 residues. Germline V gives CDR1 KGHSH, CDR2 LQKENI.

This clone was picked up many times. The CDR3 spells CASSGYRGLGTEAFF. The sequenced part of the CDR3 DNA is TGTGCCAGCAGCGGCTACAGGGGGCTAGGAACTGAA. This chain connects TRBV7-9 to TRBJ1-1; TRBD1 agrees at 9 bases. The read halts 3 residues ahead of the CDR3 end, with the missing end drawn from the germline J gene. Per the germline V gene, CDR1 is SEHNR and CDR2 is FQNEAQ (reference sequence). V shed 5 bases, J shed 5 bases, and the junction held 9 bases outside the gene matches. The CDR3 consists of 15 residues.

There are many counts of this clone. The read finishes 3 residues shy of the CDR3 end, and the germline J gene is used to complete it. The V call is TRBV5-8, the J call TRBJ2-2; 7 positions agree with TRBD1. The CDR3 loop spans 15 amino acids. In germline, CDR1 is SGHTS, CDR2 YDEGEE. Losses at the gene ends were 4 bases for V and 0 bases for J; bases not matched to a gene: 3. The CDR3 sequence is CASSVGQTNTGELFF. CDR3 bases read: TGTGCCAGCAGCGTGGGACAGACGAACACCGGGGAG.

This clone was recorded at least ten times. Coverage ceases 3 residues before the CDR3 finishes, and the germline J gene fills in the end. V gene TRBV5-1 combines with J gene TRBJ2-5, with a weak D call TRBD1 (6 bases). This CDR3 spans 16 amino acids. Germline loops: CDR1 SGHRS, CDR2 YFSETQ. Trimming took 3 bases from V and 2 from J, leaving 17 bases between them. The CDR3 reads CASSSTGTLIQETQYF. The covered CDR3 bases are TGCGCCAGCAGCTCAACCGGGACACTGATTCAAGAGACC.

This clone was seen repeatedly, ten times or more. CDR3 residues: CASSPQQGAPGKGYTF. The sequenced CDR3 bases are TGTGCCAGCTCACCACAACAGGGGGCGCCCGGTAAGGGC. This chain uses TRBV18 with TRBJ1-2, with TRBD1 matching over 9 bases. The read gets to within 3 residues of the CDR3 end, and the germline J gene fills in the rest. The CDR3 is 16 residues long. Germline CDR1 KGHSH, CDR2 LQKENI. Drawing the rest from reference TRBV18 and TRBJ1-2, the complete variable domain is NAGVMQNPRHLVRRRGQEARLRCSPMKGHSHVYWYRQLPEEGLKFMVYLQKENIIDESGMPKERFSAEFPKEGPSILRIQQVVRGDSAAYFCASSPQQGAPGKGYTFGSGTRLTVV.

Many counts were recorded for this clone. The observed sequence ends 3 residues before the CDR3 terminus, with the missing tail filled in from the germline J gene. V gene TRBV5-4 combines with J gene TRBJ1-4; TRBD1 might be the D (5 bases). Germline V lookup: CDR1 SGHNT, CDR2 YYREEE (reference sequence). There are 16 residues in the CDR3. V was trimmed by 0 bases and J by 0 bases, leaving 9 bases between them. The sequenced part of the CDR3 DNA is TGTGCCAGCAGCTTGGCGGGGGGAGCAACTAATGAAAAA. This codes for CASSLAGGATNEK. In full, the CDR3 is CASSLAGGATNEKLFF.